These T cell receptor beta chains were read from a single sample in a study of blood T cell repertoires in COVID-19. Sequenced by immunoSEQ multiplex PCR; TCRdb stores in-frame clones only, minus some. The sample lists over 200,000 clones, 70% to 90% occurring once. The sample consisted of PBMCs or T cells enriched from blood (not recorded which). These TCRs come from a man between 18 and 29 years old who had recovered from COVID-19. The CDR3 runs from the conserved cysteine through the conserved F or W. Each record gives: D gene, V gene, J gene, clone size, CDR3 DNA, CDR3 protein. The D gene is left open where the match is weak. Part of the rows lack a size; the others show once, few, many or a class for expanded clones.

d_call: TRBD2
v_call: TRBV5-1
j_call: TRBJ2-5
clone_size: NA
cdr3_nt: TGCGCCAGCAGCTTGGGTGCAGCGGGAGGAGAGACCCAGTACTTC
cdr3_aa: CASSLGAAGGETQYF

d_call: NA
v_call: TRBV13
j_call: TRBJ2-1
clone_size: NA
cdr3_nt: TGTGCCAGCAGCTTAAGAGGGATGGGTGAGCAGTTCTTC
cdr3_aa: CASSLRGMGEQFF

d_call: TRBD2
v_call: TRBV7-9
j_call: TRBJ2-2
clone_size: NA
cdr3_nt: TGTGCCAGCAGCCCTAGCGGCAGCGGGGAGCTGTTTTTT
cdr3_aa: CASSPSGSGELFF

d_call: TRBD1
v_call: TRBV18
j_call: TRBJ2-7
clone_size: NA
cdr3_nt: TGTGCCAGCTCACCGGACAGGGACGAGCAGTACTTC
cdr3_aa: CASSPDRDEQYF

d_call: NA
v_call: TRBV11-2
j_call: TRBJ2-1
clone_size: NA
cdr3_nt: TGTGCCAGCAGCTCCTCGATGGTGAGCTCCTACAATGAGCAGTTCTTC
cdr3_aa: CASSSSMVSSYNEQFF

d_call: NA
v_call: TRBV7-2
j_call: TRBJ1-1
clone_size: NA
cdr3_nt: TGTGCCAGCAGCTTATCGAGGGCGAACACTGAAGCTTTCTTT
cdr3_aa: CASSLSRANTEAFF

d_call: TRBD2
v_call: TRBV6-5
j_call: TRBJ2-3
clone_size: NA
cdr3_nt: TGTGCCAGCCGGACTAGCGGGGGGTTAGCAGATACGCAGTATTTT
cdr3_aa: CASRTSGGLADTQYF

d_call: NA
v_call: TRBV13
j_call: TRBJ2-2
clone_size: few
cdr3_nt: TGTGCCAGCAGCTTAAGGGGGGGCCCGAACACCGGGGAGCTGTTTTTT
cdr3_aa: CASSLRGGPNTGELFF

d_call: NA
v_call: TRBV12-3/TRBV12-4
j_call: TRBJ1-5
clone_size: few
cdr3_nt: TGTGCCAGCAGCTATAGCAATCAGCCCCAGCATTTT
cdr3_aa: CASSYSNQPQHF

d_call: TRBD2
v_call: TRBV4-1
j_call: TRBJ2-1
clone_size: NA
cdr3_nt: TGCGCCAGCAGCCAACCCACGGGACTAGCGGGCATCGATGAGCAGTTCTTC
cdr3_aa: CASSQPTGLAGIDEQFF

d_call: NA
v_call: TRBV12-5
j_call: TRBJ2-3
clone_size: NA
cdr3_nt: TGTGCTAGTGGTCCCACTAACGCAGATACGCAGTATTTT
cdr3_aa: CASGPTNADTQYF

d_call: NA
v_call: TRBV7-2
j_call: TRBJ2-3
clone_size: NA
cdr3_nt: TGTGCCAGCAGCTTTCGGGGCACAGATACGCAGTATTTT
cdr3_aa: CASSFRGTDTQYF

d_call: NA
v_call: TRBV12-3/TRBV12-4
j_call: TRBJ1-5
clone_size: few
cdr3_nt: TGTGCCAGCAGTTTTGACAAAGATCAGCCCCAGCATTTT
cdr3_aa: CASSFDKDQPQHF

d_call: NA
v_call: TRBV29-1
j_call: TRBJ1-2
clone_size: NA
cdr3_nt: TGCAGCGTTGGGTCCGGGAACGGCTACACCTTC
cdr3_aa: CSVGSGNGYTF

d_call: TRBD1
v_call: TRBV11-2
j_call: TRBJ2-1
clone_size: NA
cdr3_nt: TGTGCCAGCAGCTTGGGACAGGGAGTCGATGAGCAGTTCTTC
cdr3_aa: CASSLGQGVDEQFF

d_call: NA
v_call: TRBV18
j_call: TRBJ2-3
clone_size: NA
cdr3_nt: TGTGCCAGCTCACCTGGGCTGTATACGCAGTATTTT
cdr3_aa: CASSPGLYTQYF

d_call: NA
v_call: TRBV7-9
j_call: TRBJ1-1
clone_size: NA
cdr3_nt: TGTGCCAGCATCGTGTATATGAACACTGAAGCTTTCTTT
cdr3_aa: CASIVYMNTEAFF

d_call: NA
v_call: TRBV7-2
j_call: TRBJ2-3
clone_size: NA
cdr3_nt: TGTGCCAGCAGCCCGACGACTAGTCAGACAGATACGCAGTATTTT
cdr3_aa: CASSPTTSQTDTQYF

d_call: TRBD1
v_call: TRBV18
j_call: TRBJ1-2
clone_size: NA
cdr3_nt: TGTGCCAGCTCACCACCGTTAACAGGGGGCCTTGGGATGTACACCTTC
cdr3_aa: CASSPPLTGGLGMYTF

d_call: NA
v_call: TRBV30
j_call: TRBJ1-1
clone_size: NA
cdr3_nt: TGTGCCTGGAGCCGTACGGACTCCACCACTGAAGCTTTCTTT
cdr3_aa: CAWSRTDSTTEAFF

d_call: TRBD2
v_call: TRBV4-1
j_call: TRBJ2-7
clone_size: NA
cdr3_nt: TGCGCCAGCAGCCATGAGACTAGCGGGGGGCACGAGCAGTACTTC
cdr3_aa: CASSHETSGGHEQYF

d_call: NA
v_call: TRBV12-3/TRBV12-4
j_call: TRBJ2-5
clone_size: NA
cdr3_nt: TGTGCCAGCAGCCAGGGATCCCAAGAGACCCAGTACTTC
cdr3_aa: CASSQGSQETQYF

d_call: TRBD1
v_call: TRBV7-9
j_call: TRBJ1-5
clone_size: NA
cdr3_nt: TGTGCCAGCAGCAGTTCGGGACAGGGGTTCGCTCAGCCCCAGCATTTT
cdr3_aa: CASSSSGQGFAQPQHF

d_call: TRBD1
v_call: TRBV2
j_call: TRBJ1-5
clone_size: NA
cdr3_nt: TGTGCCAGCAGAGAAAACACAGGGGGGAATCAGCCCCAGCATTTT
cdr3_aa: CASRENTGGNQPQHF

d_call: TRBD2
v_call: TRBV2
j_call: TRBJ2-3
clone_size: NA
cdr3_nt: TGTGCCAGCAGTCACGCCGTGACTAGCGGGACAGATACGCAGTATTTT
cdr3_aa: CASSHAVTSGTDTQYF

d_call: TRBD1
v_call: TRBV7-8
j_call: TRBJ1-2
clone_size: NA
cdr3_nt: TGTGCCAGCAGTCCGGGGACAGGGATCGGCTACACCTTC
cdr3_aa: CASSPGTGIGYTF

d_call: TRBD2
v_call: TRBV5-4
j_call: TRBJ2-3
clone_size: NA
cdr3_nt: TGTGCCAGCAGCCTCCGACTAGCGGGAGGGCCCACAGATACGCAGTATTTT
cdr3_aa: CASSLRLAGGPTDTQYF

d_call: NA
v_call: TRBV7-8
j_call: TRBJ1-1
clone_size: once
cdr3_nt: TGTGCCAGCAGCTTAGACGGTGTTTCTGAAGCTTTCTTT
cdr3_aa: CASSLDGVSEAFF

d_call: TRBD2
v_call: TRBV27
j_call: TRBJ2-5
clone_size: NA
cdr3_nt: TGTGCCAGCAGTTTCTTAGCGGGCTCGGGGGAGACCCAGTACTTC
cdr3_aa: CASSFLAGSGETQYF

d_call: NA
v_call: TRBV4-2
j_call: TRBJ2-7
clone_size: NA
cdr3_nt: TGTGCCAGCAGCCGCGGAGGGAACTACGAGCAGTACTTC
cdr3_aa: CASSRGGNYEQYF

d_call: NA
v_call: TRBV6-1
j_call: TRBJ1-6
clone_size: NA
cdr3_nt: TGTGCCAGCAGTGAAGGGCAGGGTCATTCACCCCTCCACTTT
cdr3_aa: CASSEGQGHSPLHF

d_call: TRBD2
v_call: TRBV12-3/TRBV12-4
j_call: TRBJ2-1
clone_size: NA
cdr3_nt: TGTGCCAGCAGCCGGGACTATTACAATGAGCAGTTCTTC
cdr3_aa: CASSRDYYNEQFF

d_call: NA
v_call: TRBV6-5
j_call: TRBJ2-2
clone_size: once
cdr3_nt: TGTGCCAGCAGACGAAAACCTCAGGGAACCGGGGAGCTGTTTTTT
cdr3_aa: CASRRKPQGTGELFF

d_call: NA
v_call: TRBV28
j_call: TRBJ2-7
clone_size: NA
cdr3_nt: TGTGCCAGCAGTTTAGCGGGCCAATCGAGCTACGAGCAGTACTTC
cdr3_aa: CASSLAGQSSYEQYF

d_call: NA
v_call: TRBV5-1
j_call: TRBJ2-6
clone_size: NA
cdr3_nt: TGCGCCAGCAGCCTCCTAGGTGGGTCTGGGGCCAACGTCCTGACTTTC
cdr3_aa: CASSLLGGSGANVLTF

d_call: TRBD1
v_call: TRBV10-2
j_call: TRBJ1-2
clone_size: few
cdr3_nt: TGCGCCAGCAGTGATTTAAGGGGGACAGGAACTTATGGCTACACCTTC
cdr3_aa: CASSDLRGTGTYGYTF

d_call: NA
v_call: TRBV5-6
j_call: TRBJ1-1
clone_size: NA
cdr3_nt: TGTGCCAGCAGCTTGGTAGCAACCACTGAAGCTTTCTTT
cdr3_aa: CASSLVATTEAFF

d_call: TRBD2
v_call: TRBV10-3
j_call: TRBJ2-7
clone_size: NA
cdr3_nt: TGTGCCAGCTGGACTAGCGGTACCTACGAGCAGTACTTC
cdr3_aa: CASWTSGTYEQYF

d_call: TRBD1
v_call: TRBV5-4
j_call: TRBJ2-1
clone_size: many
cdr3_nt: TGTGCCAGCAGCTCTTGGACAGGGGGCTACAATGAGCAGTTCTTC
cdr3_aa: CASSSWTGGYNEQFF